One and the same sample provided the 17 T cell receptor beta chains below, sequenced in a study of identical twins (dated by TCRdb to the mid-2010s). Library preparation used 5' RACE. Sequencer: Illumina HiSeq 2000. TCRdb's own reprocessing of the public reads used fastp at Q25 and MiXCR and kept productive beta chains. A single entry per CDR3 protein holds the most common genes and DNA from its merged rows. The sample table lists under 800,000 distinct CDR3 sequences, 21% of them with a count of one. 4% to 5.5% of the sample is held by the ten biggest clonotypes. This same sample was also taken into another study, of T cells expressing NK-cell markers.

The sequenced sample was PBMCs. These TCRs come from a woman aged 18-29 years in good health.

This clonotype was detected only a few times. The gene calls are TRBV29-1 and TRBJ1-1, with 7 bases identical to TRBD1. The CDR3 has 13 residues. The germline CDR1 and CDR2 sequences are SQVTM and ANQGSEA. V shed 8 bases, J shed 4 bases, and the junction held 10 bases outside the gene matches. CDR3 residues: CSYRQGRGTEAFF. CDR3 in DNA: TGCAGCTATAGACAGGGAAGAGGCACTGAAGCTTTCTTT.

This clonotype was seen many times. The genes are TRBV29-1 and TRBJ1-1, with unresolved D. V was shortened by 4 bases and J by 6 bases, with 6 bases between the two germline ends. Germline lookup yields CDR1 SQVTM and CDR2 ANQGSEA. CDR3 length: 10 amino acids. CDR3 in DNA: TGCAGCGTTGGGGATGCTGAAGCTTTCTTT. The encoded protein is CSVGDAEAFF. The whole variable domain, remainder taken from reference TRBV29-1 and TRBJ1-1, is SAVISQKPSRDICQRGTSLTIQCQVDSQVTMMFWYRQQPGQSLTLIATANQGSEATYESGFVIDKFPISRPNLTFSTLTVSNMSPEDSSIYLCSVGDAEAFFGQGTRLTVV.

This clonotype was observed at least ten times. The genes are TRBV5-1 and TRBJ2-1; 13 bases fit TRBD2. CDR3 length: 16 amino acids. J lost 8 bases, V lost 4 bases, and 9 bases had no gene match. CDR1 is SGHRS and CDR2 is YFSETQ in the germline V gene. The CDR3 bases are TGCGCCAGCAGCGTCGGACTAGCGGGGGTGGTCGATGAGCAGTTCTTC. Translated: CASSVGLAGVVDEQFF.

Written as DNA, the CDR3 is TGTGCCAGCAGCCCCCTACCGGGACGGGGGAATGAGCAGTTCTTC. Translated: CASSPLPGRGNEQFF. The chain links TRBV11-3 to TRBJ2-1; tentative D call: TRBD2 (6 bases). This CDR3 has 15 amino acids. Germline V gene sequence: CDR1 SGHNT, CDR2 YENEEA. V lost 5 bases and J 7 bases, leaving 18 bases between the germline ends.

This rearrangement joins TRBV2 to TRBJ2-5; tentatively, D is TRBD1 or TRBD2 (5 bases each). Germline V gene sequence: CDR1 SNHLY, CDR2 FYNNEI. V lost 4 bases to trimming and J lost 2 bases, with 14 bases between them. There are 15 residues in the CDR3. Here the CDR3 DNA reads TGTGCCAGCAGTGTAGTGTCGGGGCCTCAAGAGACCCAGTACTTC. Translating gives CASSVVSGPQETQYF.

This clonotype was counted only a few times. The rearrangement joins TRBV29-1 to TRBJ2-7, with 10 bases that match TRBD2. Germline lookup yields CDR1 SQVTM and CDR2 ANQGSEA. CDR3 size: 12 residues. V trimming: 8 bases; J trimming: 5 bases; junction bases outside the gene matches: 6. CDR3 in DNA: TGCAGCTCGTCTAGCGGGAGTGACGAGCAGTACTTC. Amino acid sequence: CSSSSGSDEQYF.

The chain carries TRBV12-3 or TRBV12-4 and TRBJ2-1; tentative D call: TRBD2 (6 bases). This CDR3 has 15 residues. With 3 bases removed from V and 3 bases from J, the gap between germline ends came to 12 bases. CDR3 in amino acids: CASSFLLGSYNEQFF. For the CDR3, the DNA is TGTGCCAGCAGTTTCCTGCTCGGGAGCTACAATGAGCAGTTCTTC.

This clonotype was seen at least ten times. V usage is TRBV7-8 and J usage is TRBJ2-3; D ambiguous. The CDR3 runs to 11 residues. Germline V lookup: CDR1 SGHVS, CDR2 FQNEAQ. Trimming took off 8 bases at V and 3 bases at J, with 6 bases between the two ends. The DNA for the CDR3 is TGTGCCAGCCACGGAACAGATACGCAGTATTTT. Protein: CASHGTDTQYF.

This chain links TRBV10-3 with TRBJ2-1; maybe TRBD1 (5 bases). V lost 0 bases, J lost 4 bases, and 13 bases lay in between. The V gene's germline CDR1 is ENHRY and CDR2 SYGVKD. CDR3 length: 16 residues. This chain's CDR3 is CAISESLGLVYNEQFF. CDR3 bases: TGTGCCATCAGTGAGTCCTTGGGGCTGGTGTACAATGAGCAGTTCTTC.

This clonotype was seen only a few times. CDR3: CASREGGLAGVYEQYF. CDR3 bases: TGTGCCAGCAGGGAGGGGGGACTAGCGGGTGTTTACGAGCAGTACTTC. The V and J genes are TRBV28 and TRBJ2-7, with 12 bases lining up with TRBD2. Germline CDR1 is MDHEN and CDR2 is SYDVKM. CDR3 size: 16 residues. Losses at the gene ends were 6 bases for V and 4 bases for J; bases not matched to a gene: 10.

This clonotype was seen a few times. The chain joins TRBV4-2 to TRBJ2-1; TRBD2 is a possible D gene (6 bases). CDR1 and CDR2 (germline): LGHNA, YNFKEQ. V was cut by 0 bases and J by 7 bases, with 16 bases left in between. The CDR3 is 16 residues long. The CDR3 region has the DNA TGTGCCAGCAGCCAAGAACAAGCGAGACTAGGGAATGAGCAGTTCTTC. This codes for CASSQEQARLGNEQFF.

This clonotype was picked up a small number of times. The genes are TRBV12-3 or TRBV12-4 and TRBJ1-6, with D uncertain. The CDR3 contains 13 residues. The V gene lost 1 base and the J gene lost 9 bases, with 7 bases spanning the gap. CDR3 DNA: TGTGCCAGCAGTTTAGGGTTCGCTTCACCCCTCCACTTT. Translated, it gives CASSLGFASPLHF.

The chain recombines TRBV10-3 with TRBJ2-2; D may be TRBD1 or TRBD2 (5 bases each). In germline, CDR1 is ENHRY, CDR2 SYGVKD. The length of the CDR3 is 15 residues. V was clipped by 11 bases and J by 1 base, with 17 bases between them. In DNA form, the CDR3 reads TGTGCCGTCCCGGGGACGGACGGGAACACCGGGGAGCTGTTTTTT. Translated: CAVPGTDGNTGELFF.

This clonotype was counted at least ten times. V is TRBV5-1 and J is TRBJ2-7, with D perhaps matching TRBD2 (5 bases). V lost 4 bases, J lost 2 bases, and 10 bases lay in between. The CDR3 totals 13 residues. Germline-derived CDR1 and CDR2 are SGHRS and YFSETQ. CDR3 DNA sequence: TGCGCCAGCAGCCCCGGGGTTGCCTACGAGCAGTACTTC. It encodes CASSPGVAYEQYF.

This clonotype was seen a few times. This chain uses TRBV20-1 with TRBJ2-1, with TRBD2 matching over 13 bases. The ends lost 6 bases at V and 7 bases at J; junction bases unmatched: 6. This CDR3 has 14 residues. Germline lookup yields CDR1 DFQATT and CDR2 SNEGSKA (reference sequence). The CDR3 region has the DNA TGCAGTGCGTATGGACTAGCGGGGGAGAATGAGCAGTTCTTC. Amino acid sequence: CSAYGLAGENEQFF.

The rearrangement joins TRBV7-9 to TRBJ1-1; D gene ambiguous. The CDR3 extends over 11 amino acids. V gave up 5 bases and J gave up 4 bases, with 5 bases separating them. Germline V gene lookup returns CDR1 SEHNR and CDR2 FQNEAQ (reference sequence). The CDR3: CASSTRTEAFF. The DNA of the CDR3 is TGTGCCAGCAGCACCCGCACTGAAGCTTTCTTT.

J is TRBJ2-2 and V is TRBV2, with 8 nucleotides matching TRBD2. The CDR3 spans 15 residues. J gave up 7 bases and V 1 base, and 5 bases lay outside the gene matches. Germline V gives CDR1 SNHLY, CDR2 FYNNEI. The CDR3 bases are TGTGCCAGCAGTGAAGGGACTAGCCCTATCGGGGAGCTGTTTTTT. Translation: CASSEGTSPIGELFF. The full variable domain, in which reference TRBV2 and TRBJ2-2 provide the parts outside the CDR3, is EPEVTQTPSHQVTQMGQEVILRCVPISNHLYFYWYRQILGQKVEFLVSFYNNEISEKSEIFDDQFSVERPDGSNFTLKIRSTKLEDSAMYFCASSEGTSPIGELFFGEGSRLTVL.